This TCR beta chain appears in the sequencing data of a study of T cell repertoires in cytomegalovirus infection. Study summary: In public TCR beta signatures, there were indications of both CMV infection and matching HLA type. Study observations and caveats: CMV carriers having the relevant HLA were flagged by cumulative public TCR beta family frequency. The study found HLA-C-restricted CMV-specific TCR beta clonotypes dominating the ex vivo response.

TCRdb used MiXCR to reprocess the reads, holding one entry per CDR3 protein. Here the sample spans 95,000 to 120,000 distinct CDR3 sequences, roughly 31% being singletons. Regarding this clonotype: The antigen remains unidentified.

This CDR3 is built from 17 residues. V lost 5 bases and J lost 5; bases outside the gene matches: 10. Germline V lookup: CDR1 LNHNV, CDR2 YYDKDF (reference sequence). The sample in question was CD8+ T cells from cultured PBMCs, obtained from culture after CMV antigen stimulation. The receptor comes from a human donor in good health (CMV status not recorded). Some clones in this sample may be carry-over from other donors' samples. The rearrangement uses TRBV15 and TRBJ2-6; 9 bases align to TRBD1. CDR3 DNA: TGTGCCACCAGCGGACCCGGACAGGGGACTCGGGCCAACGTCCTGACTTTC. Translation gives CATSGPGQGTRANVLTF. The whole variable domain, remainder taken from reference TRBV15 and TRBJ2-6, is DAMVIQNPRYQVTQFGKPVTLSCSQTLNHNVMYWYQQKSSQAPKLLFHYYDKDFNNEADTPDNFQSRRPNTSFCFLDIRSPGLGDTAMYLCATSGPGQGTRANVLTFGAGSRLTVL.